This passage covers 26 T cell receptor beta chains from one sample sequenced in a study of technical replicates of blood from a few donors. Here immunoSEQ multiplex PCR was the method, and the copy in TCRdb shows in-frame clones only, minus some. This repertoire shows about 79,000 clones, around 94% found once; its top ten account for under 0.3%. What was sequenced was T cells isolated from PBMCs. Receptors were obtained from a human donor in good health.

CDR3 sequence: CASSQAWDRGGGYTF. Here the CDR3 DNA reads TGCGCCAGCAGCCAGGCCTGGGACAGGGGGGGTGGCTACACCTTC. V gene TRBV4-1 combines with J gene TRBJ1-2, with 11 bases aligning to TRBD1. The CDR3 has 15 residues. In germline, CDR1 is MGHRA, CDR2 YSYEKL. V lost 3 bases, J lost 7 bases, and 7 bases stayed unmatched.

The V and J genes are TRBV7-9 and TRBJ2-1; TRBD2 aligns across 8 bases. Germline V gives CDR1 SEHNR, CDR2 FQNEAQ (reference sequence). The length of the CDR3 is 15 residues. The ends lost 2 bases at V and 10 bases at J; junction bases unmatched: 10. The CDR3 sequence: CASSLYGGGHTEQFF. The CDR3 region has the DNA TGTGCCAGCAGCTTATACGGCGGGGGGCACACAGAGCAGTTCTTC.

In nucleotides, the CDR3 is TGTGCTAGTGGCACACAAATCTACACTGAAGCTTTCTTT. Residues: CASGTQIYTEAFF. J is TRBJ1-1 and V is TRBV12-5; D gene uncertain. This CDR3 contains 13 residues. The ends were cut back, 6 bases at V and 3 bases at J, with 11 bases in the middle. Germline V gene data show CDR1 as LGHNT and CDR2 as FRNRAP.

Here the CDR3 reads CASSESGEEQFF. CDR3 in DNA: TGTGCCAGCAGTGAATCGGGGGAGGAGCAGTTCTTC. V usage is TRBV2 and J usage is TRBJ2-1, with D perhaps matching TRBD2 (6 bases). V was shortened by 2 bases and J by 10 bases, with 9 bases between the two germline ends. Germline assignment: CDR1 SNHLY and CDR2 FYNNEI. The CDR3 extends over 12 amino acids. Full variable domain (outside the CDR3, taken from reference TRBV2 and TRBJ2-1): EPEVTQTPSHQVTQMGQEVILRCVPISNHLYFYWYRQILGQKVEFLVSFYNNEISEKSEIFDDQFSVERPDGSNFTLKIRSTKLEDSAMYFCASSESGEEQFFGPGTRLTVL.

The V and J genes are TRBV4-1 and TRBJ1-2; TRBD1 matches 7 bases. The CDR3 totals 14 residues. The V gene end was trimmed by 1 base and the J gene end by 2 bases; junction bases not matched to a gene: 1. Germline V gene lookup returns CDR1 MGHRA and CDR2 YSYEKL. Written as DNA, the CDR3 is TGCGCCAGCAGCCAAGTGGACAGGAACTATGGCTACACCTTC. Amino acid sequence: CASSQVDRNYGYTF.

The chain joins TRBV9 to TRBJ2-3; perhaps TRBD1 as D (5 bases). Germline-derived CDR1 and CDR2 are SGDLS and YYNGEE. The V end was cut by 0 bases, the J end by 2 bases, with 10 bases between. This CDR3 comprises 15 residues. CDR3 sequence (DNA): TGTGCCAGCAGCGTAGATCAGGGTCACACAGATACGCAGTATTTT. Encoded protein: CASSVDQGHTDTQYF.

The gene calls are TRBV27 and TRBJ2-7, with TRBD1 matching over 9 bases. V gave up 5 bases and J gave up 1 base; unmatched junction bases: 15. Germline-derived CDR1 and CDR2 are MNHEY and SMNVEV (reference sequence). This CDR3 is 18 amino acids long. The CDR3: CASSPLPDPGQGSYEQYF. The CDR3 coding sequence is TGTGCCAGCAGTCCACTTCCGGATCCGGGACAGGGTTCCTACGAGCAGTACTTC.

V usage is TRBV6-4 and J usage is TRBJ2-1; a weak D match, TRBD2 (7 bases). V shed 3 bases and J shed 5 bases, with 17 bases lying between them. This CDR3 contains 16 residues. Germline V gene lookup returns CDR1 MRHNA and CDR2 SNTAGT. CDR3 protein: CASSEGGEGWDNEQFF. The CDR3 DNA reads as TGTGCCAGCAGTGAAGGGGGGGAAGGATGGGACAATGAGCAGTTCTTC.

This chain joins TRBV7-8 and TRBJ1-2; D is uncertain. The V gene's germline CDR1 is SGHVS and CDR2 FQNEAQ. This CDR3 is built from 15 residues. V gave up 3 bases and J gave up 8 bases, with 19 bases separating them. The CDR3 region is CASSLRQEPSGGYTF. CDR3 DNA: TGTGCCAGCAGCTTGCGCCAGGAACCCTCGGGGGGCTACACCTTC. Supplemented by reference TRBV7-8 and TRBJ1-2, the full variable domain reads GAGVSQSPRYKVAKRGQDVALRCDPISGHVSLFWYQQALGQGPEFLTYFQNEAQLDKSGLPSDRFFAERPEGSVSTLKIQRTQQEDSAVYLCASSLRQEPSGGYTFGSGTRLTVV.

The chain carries TRBV6-1 and TRBJ1-6; 11 nucleotides match TRBD1. Germline V gives CDR1 MNHNS, CDR2 SASEGT. J gave up 9 bases and V 4 bases, and 5 bases lay outside the gene matches. This CDR3 contains 15 residues. The CDR3 here is CASSATGTGGSPLHF. CDR3 nucleotide sequence: TGTGCCAGCAGTGCCACCGGGACAGGGGGTTCACCCCTCCACTTT.

This clone was seen just once. Written as DNA, the CDR3 is TGTGCCAGTCAAGAAACTCTCGGGAATATAGATGGCTACACCTTC. This gives the protein CASQETLGNIDGYTF. The chain is built from TRBV19 and TRBJ1-2; D unclear. The germline gives CDR1 LNHDA, CDR2 SQIVND (reference sequence). The CDR3 totals 15 residues. The V end was cut by 8 bases, the J end by 6 bases, with 22 bases between.

The chain employs TRBV6-1 and TRBJ2-3, with TRBD1 identical over 8 bases. The CDR3 consists of 15 residues. V gave up 3 bases and J gave up 2 bases; unmatched junction bases: 4. Looked up from germline, CDR1 is MNHNS and CDR2 is SASEGT. In nucleotides, the CDR3 is TGTGCCAGCAGTGATCGGACAGGGACCACAGATACGCAGTATTTT. Protein: CASSDRTGTTDTQYF.

The rearrangement joins TRBV30 to TRBJ1-2; no firm D call. The CDR3 spans 15 residues. Trimming removed 4 bases from V and 7 bases from J, with 22 bases in between. Germline CDR1 and CDR2: GTSNPN and SVGIG (reference sequence). The DNA for the CDR3 is TGTGCCTGGACCCAAGAGGGCGGAGGCGGCGGTGGCTACACCTTC. Translation gives CAWTQEGGGGGGYTF.

The V and J genes are TRBV28 and TRBJ2-3; possible D gene TRBD2, 5 bases. The V and J ends lost 3 bases and 1 base respectively, with 8 bases between them. Germline CDR1 MDHEN, CDR2 SYDVKM. CDR3 length: 14 residues. CDR3 region: CASSFSSGTDTQYF. The CDR3 DNA reads TGTGCCAGCAGTTTCAGTAGCGGCACAGATACGCAGTATTTT.

This rearrangement joins TRBV5-1 to TRBJ1-1; TRBD1 might be the D (5 bases). This CDR3 is built from 15 residues. V gave up 4 bases and J gave up 3 bases, with 16 bases separating them. In germline, CDR1 is SGHRS, CDR2 YFSETQ. DNA for the CDR3: TGCGCCAGCAGCCTAAGCGGGGGGGTTTACACTGAAGCTTTCTTT. Amino acids: CASSLSGGVYTEAFF.

V gene TRBV2 combines with J gene TRBJ1-1; TRBD1 agrees at 9 bases. From germline, CDR1 is SNHLY and CDR2 FYNNEI. The CDR3 extends over 14 amino acids. J gave up 4 bases and V 3 bases, and 3 bases lay outside the gene matches. The DNA of the CDR3 is TGTGCCAGCAGTGATAGGACAGGGGTCACTGAAGCTTTCTTT. Encoded protein: CASSDRTGVTEAFF.

The rearrangement uses TRBV6-1 and TRBJ2-7, with 9 bases that match TRBD2. The CDR3 has 17 amino acids. The ends lost 10 bases at V and 6 bases at J; junction bases unmatched: 22. From germline, CDR1 is MNHNS and CDR2 SASEGT. The CDR3 spells CAINELMGGRDFGEQYF. The CDR3 DNA sequence: TGTGCCATCAATGAACTTATGGGCGGGAGGGACTTCGGCGAGCAGTACTTC.

V usage is TRBV9 and J usage is TRBJ2-1; TRBD1 matches 8 bases. This CDR3 is built from 15 residues. J was trimmed by 2 bases and V by 1 base; bases with no gene match: 2. Germline V CDR1 and CDR2: SGDLS, YYNGEE. The CDR3 loop reads CASSVRTGTYNEQFF. CDR3 in DNA: TGTGCCAGCAGCGTACGGACAGGGACCTACAATGAGCAGTTCTTC.

This chain uses TRBV9 with TRBJ2-1, with D possibly being TRBD2 (5 bases). CDR1 and CDR2 from the germline V gene are SGDLS and YYNGEE. V was pared by 7 bases and J by 0 bases, with 14 bases between. The CDR3 runs 15 residues. The CDR3 DNA is TGTGCCAGCGAGGGCACTGGGAGCTCCTACAATGAGCAGTTCTTC. Encoded protein: CASEGTGSSYNEQFF. The full variable domain, completed using reference TRBV9 and TRBJ2-1, is DSGVTQTPKHLITATGQRVTLRCSPRSGDLSVYWYQQSLDQGLQFLIQYYNGEERAKGNILERFSAQQFPDLHSELNLSSLELGDSALYFCASEGTGSSYNEQFFGPGTRLTVL.

The chain links TRBV15 to TRBJ1-1; D gene unclear. The CDR3 sequence is 13 residues long. In germline, CDR1 is LNHNV, CDR2 YYDKDF (reference sequence). Trimming removed 1 base from V and 3 bases from J, with 6 bases in between. The CDR3 here is CATSRGSYTEAFF. In DNA, the CDR3 is TGTGCCACCAGCAGAGGGAGTTACACTGAAGCTTTCTTT.

V and J are TRBV19 and TRBJ1-1; no clear D gene. V was cut by 8 bases and J by 5 bases, with 24 bases left in between. The CDR3 has 16 residues. Germline-derived CDR1 and CDR2 are LNHDA and SQIVND (reference sequence). CDR3 in amino acids: CASAGERVLLGTEAFF. CDR3 nucleotide sequence: TGTGCCAGTGCCGGGGAAAGAGTGTTGTTAGGTACTGAAGCTTTCTTT.

This clone has a single count. The chain links TRBV27 to TRBJ2-2; D perhaps matches TRBD2 (6 bases). Germline lookup yields CDR1 MNHEY and CDR2 SMNVEV (reference sequence). The CDR3 is 18 amino acids. V was cut by 5 bases and J by 4 bases, with 23 bases left in between. CDR3 in amino acids: CASSPLSPGTLSTGELFF. The CDR3 coding sequence is TGTGCCAGCAGTCCCCTCTCCCCCGGGACTCTCAGCACCGGGGAGCTGTTTTTT.

The V call is TRBV29-1, the J call TRBJ2-6, with D possibly TRBD1 on 6 matching bases. V lost 4 bases and J lost 0, with 13 bases in between. The CDR3 has 16 residues. The germline gives CDR1 SQVTM, CDR2 ANQGSEA. The CDR3 bases are TGCAGCGTTGTACAGGGAACCTTCTCTGGGGCCAACGTCCTGACTTTC. This codes for CSVVQGTFSGANVLTF.

The V gene is TRBV4-1, the J gene TRBJ2-7; tentatively, D is TRBD2 (6 bases). The CDR3 runs 15 residues. The V end lost 2 bases, the J end lost 0 bases, and 11 bases lay between the germline ends. Germline assignment: CDR1 MGHRA and CDR2 YSYEKL. As DNA, the CDR3 is TGCGCCAGCAGCCAAAGGGAGGTCCTCTCCTACGAGCAGTACTTC. It yields the protein CASSQREVLSYEQYF.

This clone was found once. The J gene is TRBJ1-3, the V gene TRBV6-4; 9 bases map to TRBD1. Germline-derived CDR1 and CDR2 are MRHNA and SNTAGT. The CDR3 has 16 residues. J gave up 0 bases and V 9 bases, and 9 bases lay outside the gene matches. The CDR3 DNA reads as TGTGCCAGATCGAGGGGACAGGGCTCCTCTGGAAACACCATATATTTT. Amino acid sequence: CARSRGQGSSGNTIYF.

The chain has TRBV9 and TRBJ1-5; no firm D call. The CDR3 is 15 residues long. The V gene's germline CDR1 is SGDLS and CDR2 YYNGEE. The V gene lost 0 bases and the J gene lost 1 base, with 8 bases spanning the gap. The CDR3 here is CASSVAGGSNQPQHF. The DNA for the CDR3 is TGTGCCAGCAGCGTAGCAGGTGGGAGCAATCAGCCCCAGCATTTT.